These T cell receptor beta chains were read from a single sample in a study of cytomegalovirus exposure and HLA in healthy donors. Repertoires were generated with immunoSEQ multiplex PCR, while TCRdb's copy carries only in-frame clones and drops some. Seen here are 150,000 or so clones, around 74% observed once, and the top ten hold 2.5%. The sample was PBMCs. These receptors originate from a female donor in good health and CMV-seronegative. Both conserved end residues are part of each CDR3. The order of the fields is clone size, D gene, V gene, J gene, CDR3 protein, CDR3 DNA. The D gene is left open where the match is weak. Rows give clone size only sometimes, using once, few, many, or a class for an expanded clone.

size: -
D: TRBD1
V: TRBV4-2
J: TRBJ1-1
CDR3: CASSQTRQGRTEAFF
DNA: TGTGCCAGCAGCCAAACCAGACAGGGGAGGACTGAAGCTTTCTTT

size: -
D: -
V: TRBV6-5
J: TRBJ1-5
CDR3: CASSYSQGYQPQHF
DNA: TGTGCCAGCAGTTACTCGCAGGGATATCAGCCCCAGCATTTT

size: -
D: -
V: TRBV7-9
J: TRBJ2-7
CDR3: CASSPAGQGFYEQYF
DNA: TGTGCCAGCAGCCCAGCCGGGCAGGGTTTCTACGAGCAGTACTTC

size: -
D: TRBD1
V: TRBV7-6
J: TRBJ2-7
CDR3: CASSLGGTYEQYF
DNA: TGTGCCAGCAGTTTAGGGGGCACCTACGAGCAGTACTTC

size: -
D: TRBD2
V: TRBV6-1
J: TRBJ2-7
CDR3: CASSEGLAGAHEQYF
DNA: TGTGCCAGCAGTGAGGGACTAGCGGGAGCCCACGAGCAGTACTTC

size: -
D: TRBD1
V: TRBV9
J: TRBJ2-7
CDR3: CASSPDRGSDEQYF
DNA: TGTGCCAGCAGCCCGGACAGGGGTAGCGACGAGCAGTACTTC

size: -
D: -
V: TRBV28
J: TRBJ1-4
CDR3: CASSLNIVVGARGKLFF
DNA: TGTGCCAGCAGTTTAAATATCGTAGTGGGGGCGAGGGGAAAACTGTTTTTT

size: once
D: -
V: TRBV9
J: TRBJ1-2
CDR3: CASSEGINYGYTF
DNA: TGTGCCAGCAGCGAGGGGATTAACTATGGCTACACCTTC

size: -
D: TRBD1
V: TRBV4-1
J: TRBJ1-2
CDR3: CASSLGTADNYGYTF
DNA: TGCGCCAGCAGCCTCGGGACAGCGGATAACTATGGCTACACCTTC

size: -
D: TRBD2
V: TRBV11-3
J: TRBJ2-1
CDR3: CASSLGTGGFYNEQFF
DNA: TGTGCCAGCAGCTTAGGGACGGGGGGGTTTTACAATGAGCAGTTCTTC

size: -
D: -
V: TRBV28
J: TRBJ1-3
CDR3: CASSLRAGASGNTIYF
DNA: TGTGCCAGCAGTCTCAGGGCAGGGGCTTCGGGAAACACCATATATTTT

size: -
D: -
V: TRBV5-6
J: TRBJ1-2
CDR3: CASSPGYSTYGYTF
DNA: TGTGCCAGCAGCCCAGGCTACTCGACCTATGGCTACACCTTC

size: -
D: TRBD2
V: TRBV6-5
J: TRBJ2-1
CDR3: CASSQGLAASNEQFF
DNA: TGTGCCAGCAGCCAAGGACTAGCGGCCTCCAATGAGCAGTTCTTC

size: once
D: -
V: TRBV6-1
J: TRBJ1-2
CDR3: CASSEPDSLQPPYYGYTF
DNA: TGTGCCAGCAGTGAACCAGACAGTCTCCAACCCCCCTATTATGGCTACACCTTC

size: few
D: TRBD2
V: TRBV5-1
J: TRBJ2-2
CDR3: CASSRPTSGSGGELFF
DNA: TGCGCCAGCAGCCGTCCGACTAGCGGGAGTGGCGGGGAGCTGTTTTTT

size: few
D: -
V: TRBV6-1
J: TRBJ1-1
CDR3: CASSGSWTHNTEAFF
DNA: TGTGCCAGCAGTGGGTCTTGGACACACAACACTGAAGCTTTCTTT

size: -
D: TRBD1
V: TRBV12-5
J: TRBJ2-1
CDR3: CASGYGQGYNEQFF
DNA: TGTGCTAGTGGTTATGGACAGGGCTACAATGAGCAGTTCTTC

size: few
D: TRBD1
V: TRBV4-3
J: TRBJ2-2
CDR3: CASSQMDRVTGELFF
DNA: TGCGCCAGCAGCCAGATGGACAGGGTCACCGGGGAGCTGTTTTTT

size: -
D: -
V: TRBV5-5
J: TRBJ1-1
CDR3: CASSFGTLVNTEAFF
DNA: TGTGCCAGCAGCTTTGGGACTTTGGTGAACACTGAAGCTTTCTTT

size: -
D: -
V: TRBV7-2
J: TRBJ1-2
CDR3: CASSLNRAYGYTF
DNA: TGTGCCAGCAGCTTGAACAGGGCCTATGGCTACACCTTC

size: once
D: -
V: TRBV30
J: TRBJ2-2
CDR3: CAWMDLTDTGELFF
DNA: TGTGCCTGGATGGATCTAACAGACACCGGGGAGCTGTTTTTT